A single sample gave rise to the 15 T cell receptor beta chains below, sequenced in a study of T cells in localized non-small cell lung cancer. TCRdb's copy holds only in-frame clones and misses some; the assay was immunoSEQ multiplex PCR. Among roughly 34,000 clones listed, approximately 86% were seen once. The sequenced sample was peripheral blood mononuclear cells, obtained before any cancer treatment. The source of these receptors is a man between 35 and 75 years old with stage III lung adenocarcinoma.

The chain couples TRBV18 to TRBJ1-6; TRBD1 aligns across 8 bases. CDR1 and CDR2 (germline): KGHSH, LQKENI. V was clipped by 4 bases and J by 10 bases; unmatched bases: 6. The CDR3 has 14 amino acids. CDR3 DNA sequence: TGTGCCAGCTCACAGACAGGGGATCGGTCACCCCTCCACTTT. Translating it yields CASSQTGDRSPLHF.

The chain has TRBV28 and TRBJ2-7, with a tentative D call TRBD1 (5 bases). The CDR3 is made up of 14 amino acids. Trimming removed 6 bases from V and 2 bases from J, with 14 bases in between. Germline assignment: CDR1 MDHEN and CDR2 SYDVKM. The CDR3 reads CASSRAGIAYEQYF. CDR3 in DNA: TGTGCCAGCAGCAGGGCAGGGATAGCCTACGAGCAGTACTTC.

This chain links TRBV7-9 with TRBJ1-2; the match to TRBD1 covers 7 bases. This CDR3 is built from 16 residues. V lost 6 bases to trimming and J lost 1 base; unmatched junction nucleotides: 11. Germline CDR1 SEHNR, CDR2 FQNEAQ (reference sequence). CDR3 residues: CASSSVGTAFNYGYTF. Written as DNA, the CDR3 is TGTGCCAGCAGTTCCGTAGGGACAGCTTTTAACTATGGCTACACCTTC. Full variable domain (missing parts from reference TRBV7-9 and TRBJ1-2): DTGVSQNPRHKITKRGQNVTFRCDPISEHNRLYWYRQTLGQGPEFLTYFQNEAQLEKSRLLSDRFSAERPKGSFSTLEIQRTEQGDSAMYLCASSSVGTAFNYGYTFGSGTRLTVV.

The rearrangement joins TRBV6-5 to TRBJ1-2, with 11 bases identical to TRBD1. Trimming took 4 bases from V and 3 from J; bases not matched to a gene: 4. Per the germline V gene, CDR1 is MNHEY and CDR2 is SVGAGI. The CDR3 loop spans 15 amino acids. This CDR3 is CASSSGTGGDYGYTF. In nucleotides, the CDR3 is TGTGCCAGCAGTTCCGGGACAGGGGGGGACTATGGCTACACCTTC.

CDR3 region: CASSQGLQGARNTIYF. The DNA of the CDR3 is TGTGCCAGCAGCCAAGGCCTACAGGGAGCACGGAACACCATATATTTT. The chain combines TRBV14 with TRBJ1-3, with D tentatively TRBD1 (6 bases). Between the trimmed V and J ends, which lost 1 base and 7 bases, there was a span of 17 bases. Germline V gene lookup returns CDR1 SGHDN and CDR2 FVKESK. The CDR3 is 16 amino acids.

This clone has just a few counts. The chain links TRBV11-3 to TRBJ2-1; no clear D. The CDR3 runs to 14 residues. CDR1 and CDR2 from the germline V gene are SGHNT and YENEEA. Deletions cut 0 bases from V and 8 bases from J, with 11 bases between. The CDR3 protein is CASSLDSSWDEQFF. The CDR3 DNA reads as TGTGCCAGCAGCTTAGATTCAAGTTGGGATGAGCAGTTCTTC.

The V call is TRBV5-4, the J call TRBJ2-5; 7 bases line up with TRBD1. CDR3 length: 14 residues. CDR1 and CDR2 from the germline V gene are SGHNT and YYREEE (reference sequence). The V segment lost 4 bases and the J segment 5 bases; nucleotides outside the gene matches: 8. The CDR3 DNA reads TGTGCCAGCAGCGTCCAGGGGGACCTCGAGACCCAGTACTTC. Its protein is CASSVQGDLETQYF.

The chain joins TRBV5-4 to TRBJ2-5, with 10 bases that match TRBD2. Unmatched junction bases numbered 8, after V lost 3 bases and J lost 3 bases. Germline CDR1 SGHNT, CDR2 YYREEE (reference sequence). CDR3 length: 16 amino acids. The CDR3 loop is CASSSLAGGAKETQYF. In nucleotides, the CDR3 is TGTGCCAGCAGCTCTTTAGCGGGGGGCGCCAAAGAGACCCAGTACTTC.

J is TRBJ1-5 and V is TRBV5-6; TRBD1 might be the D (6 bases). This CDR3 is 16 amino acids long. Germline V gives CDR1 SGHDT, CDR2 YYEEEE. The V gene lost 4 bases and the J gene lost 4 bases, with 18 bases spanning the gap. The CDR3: CASSPTLRGVNQPQHF. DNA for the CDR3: TGTGCCAGCAGCCCAACCCTAAGGGGGGTAAATCAGCCCCAGCATTTT.

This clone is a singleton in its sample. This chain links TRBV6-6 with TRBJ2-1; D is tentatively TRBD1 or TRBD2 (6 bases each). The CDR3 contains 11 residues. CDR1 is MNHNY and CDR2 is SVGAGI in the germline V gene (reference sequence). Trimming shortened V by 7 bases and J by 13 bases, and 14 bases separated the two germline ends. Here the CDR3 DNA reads TGTGCCAGCATGAGGGGGGCGATCCAGTTCTTC. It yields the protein CASMRGAIQFF.

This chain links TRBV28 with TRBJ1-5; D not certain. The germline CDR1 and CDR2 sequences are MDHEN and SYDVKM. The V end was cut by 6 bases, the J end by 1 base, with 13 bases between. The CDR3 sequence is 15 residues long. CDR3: CASRLGVGSNQPQHF. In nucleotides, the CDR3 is TGTGCCAGCAGGCTAGGCGTGGGGAGCAATCAGCCCCAGCATTTT.

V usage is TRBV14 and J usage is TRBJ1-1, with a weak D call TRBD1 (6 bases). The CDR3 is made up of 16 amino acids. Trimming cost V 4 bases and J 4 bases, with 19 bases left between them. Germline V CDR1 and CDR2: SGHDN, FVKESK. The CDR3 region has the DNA TGTGCCAGCAGCCCAGAACAGGGATGGGGGACCACTGAAGCTTTCTTT. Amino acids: CASSPEQGWGTTEAFF. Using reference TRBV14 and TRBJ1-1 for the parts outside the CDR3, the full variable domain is EAGVTQFPSHSVIEKGQTVTLRCDPISGHDNLYWYRRVMGKEIKFLLHFVKESKQDESGMPNNRFLAERTGGTYSTLKVQPAELEDSGVYFCASSPEQGWGTTEAFFGQGTRLTVV.

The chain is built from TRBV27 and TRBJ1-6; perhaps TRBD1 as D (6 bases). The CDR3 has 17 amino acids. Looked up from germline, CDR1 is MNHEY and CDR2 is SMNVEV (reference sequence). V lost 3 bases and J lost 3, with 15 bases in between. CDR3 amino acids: CASSFRDTLGYNSPLHF. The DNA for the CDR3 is TGTGCCAGCAGTTTCCGGGACACCCTAGGCTATAATTCACCCCTCCACTTT.

Here the CDR3 DNA reads TGTGCCAGCAGCCAAGAACGGCACCAGGGCTACACCTTC. Its translation is CASSQERHQGYTF. The genes are TRBV14 and TRBJ1-2; D is ambiguous. CDR3 size: 13 residues. Germline CDR1 reads SGHDN; CDR2 reads FVKESK. The V end lost 0 bases, the J end lost 8 bases, and 10 bases lay between the germline ends.

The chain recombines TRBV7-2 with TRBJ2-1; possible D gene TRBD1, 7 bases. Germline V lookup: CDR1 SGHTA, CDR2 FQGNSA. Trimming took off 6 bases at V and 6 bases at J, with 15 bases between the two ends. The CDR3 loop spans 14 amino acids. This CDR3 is CASREGTALNEQFF. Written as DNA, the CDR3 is TGTGCCAGCAGGGAGGGGACAGCACTCAATGAGCAGTTCTTC.